In this sample, the clone carrying this T cell receptor beta chain turned up a few times. Its antigen is as yet unknown. The PCR employed 60 Vbeta primers together with 13 Jbeta primers. Produced via immunoSEQ multiplex PCR; TCRdb's table is partial and in-frame only. In the table there are 150,000 to 200,000 clones, under 80% of which are singletons. The CDR3 extends over 15 amino acids. Germline V gene sequence: CDR1 MGHDK, CDR2 SYGVNS. The V and J ends lost 3 bases and 10 bases respectively, with 19 bases between them. This sample was included in a study of cytomegalovirus exposure and HLA in healthy donors. Study results and limitations: As a later analysis showed, a missense DCLRE1C variant was linked to trimming of TCR beta V- and J-genes.

The V gene is TRBV25-1, the J gene TRBJ2-1; D is unresolved. The receptor comes from a female donor in good health and CMV-seronegative. Material: PBMCs. The CDR3 DNA follows: TGTGCCAGCAGTGACGGATGGATTACGCCGAGGGAGCAGTTCTTC. Translated, it gives CASSDGWITPREQFF.